This T cell receptor beta chain was obtained from a study of T cells in Graves' hyperthyroidism and ophthalmopathy. This clonotype was seen repeatedly, ten times or more. The source material, RNA transcripts, was used to amplify TCR beta CDR3 regions. With the HTBI primer set, the TCR CDR3 went through a first round of RT-PCR. A single record per CDR3 protein comes from TCRdb applying MiXCR to the multiplex PCR reads. The top ten clones hold roughly 10% of a sample with hundreds of thousands of distinct CDR3 sequences, 13% to 15% of them seen once. Each patient was aged 18 to 65 and had newly diagnosed hyperthyroidism of under 2 months' duration. The CDR3 runs 14 residues. Per the germline V gene, CDR1 is DFQATT and CDR2 is SNEGSKA (reference sequence). The V and J ends lost 3 bases and 8 bases, in that order; junction bases with no gene match: 7.

The clonotype originates from a woman between 18 and 29 years old with Graves' hyperthyroidism. The sample was blood. This chain joins TRBV20-1 and TRBJ2-7, with 13 bases lining up with TRBD2. Here the CDR3 reads CSASRTSGSSKQYF. The CDR3 coding sequence is TGCAGTGCTAGCAGGACTAGCGGGAGTTCCAAGCAGTACTTC.